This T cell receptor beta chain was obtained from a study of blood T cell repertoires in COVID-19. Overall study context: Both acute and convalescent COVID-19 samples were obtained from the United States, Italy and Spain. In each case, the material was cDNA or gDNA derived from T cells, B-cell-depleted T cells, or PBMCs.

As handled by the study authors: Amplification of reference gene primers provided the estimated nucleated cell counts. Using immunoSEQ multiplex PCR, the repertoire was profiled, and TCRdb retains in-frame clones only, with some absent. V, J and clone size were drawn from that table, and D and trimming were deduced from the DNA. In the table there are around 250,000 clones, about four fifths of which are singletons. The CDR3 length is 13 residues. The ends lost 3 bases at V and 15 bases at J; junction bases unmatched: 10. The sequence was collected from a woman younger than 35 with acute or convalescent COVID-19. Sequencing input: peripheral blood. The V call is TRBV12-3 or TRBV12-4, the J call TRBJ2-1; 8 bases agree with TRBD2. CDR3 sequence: CASSLGLVGRRFF. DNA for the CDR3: TGTGCCAGCAGTTTGGGACTAGTGGGCCGTCGGTTCTTC.